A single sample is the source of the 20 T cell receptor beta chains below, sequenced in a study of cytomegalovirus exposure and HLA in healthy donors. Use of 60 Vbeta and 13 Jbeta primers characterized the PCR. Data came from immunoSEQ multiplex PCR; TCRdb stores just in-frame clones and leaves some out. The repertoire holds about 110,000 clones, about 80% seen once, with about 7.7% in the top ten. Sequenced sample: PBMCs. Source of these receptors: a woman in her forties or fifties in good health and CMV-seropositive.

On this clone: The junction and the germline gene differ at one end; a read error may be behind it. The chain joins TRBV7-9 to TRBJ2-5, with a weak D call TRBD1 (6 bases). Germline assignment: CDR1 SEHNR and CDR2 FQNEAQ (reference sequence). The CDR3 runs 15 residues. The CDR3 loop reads CSSSSWTVLQETQYF. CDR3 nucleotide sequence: TGTTCCAGCAGCTCATGGACAGTACTCCAAGAGACCCAGTACTTC.

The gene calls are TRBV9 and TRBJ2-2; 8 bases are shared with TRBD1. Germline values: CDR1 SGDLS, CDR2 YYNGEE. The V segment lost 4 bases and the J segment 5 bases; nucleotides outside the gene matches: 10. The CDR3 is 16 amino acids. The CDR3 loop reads CASSPRTGRDTGELFF. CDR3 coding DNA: TGTGCCAGCAGCCCCCGGACAGGGCGGGATACCGGGGAGCTGTTTTTT.

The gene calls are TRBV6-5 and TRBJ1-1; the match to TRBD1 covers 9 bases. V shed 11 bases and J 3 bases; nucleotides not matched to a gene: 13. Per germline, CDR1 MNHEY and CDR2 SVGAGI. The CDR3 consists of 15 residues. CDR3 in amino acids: CACNRGRKEYTEAFF. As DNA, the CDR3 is TGTGCCTGCAACAGGGGGCGAAAGGAATACACTGAAGCTTTCTTT.

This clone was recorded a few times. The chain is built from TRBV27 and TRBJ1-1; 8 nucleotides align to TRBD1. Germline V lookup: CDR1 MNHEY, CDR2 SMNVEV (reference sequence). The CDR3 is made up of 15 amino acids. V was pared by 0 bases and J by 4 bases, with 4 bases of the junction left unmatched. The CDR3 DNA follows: TGTGCCAGCAGTTTATCTGGGACAGGCCTCACTGAAGCTTTCTTT. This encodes CASSLSGTGLTEAFF.

The CDR3 loop is CAISEGQGAGETQYF. In nucleotides, the CDR3 is TGTGCCATCAGTGAGGGACAGGGGGCTGGGGAGACCCAGTACTTC. This chain links TRBV10-3 with TRBJ2-5, with 11 bases matching TRBD1. Germline CDR1 ENHRY, CDR2 SYGVKD. Losses at the gene ends were 2 bases for V and 5 bases for J; bases not matched to a gene: 4. The CDR3 loop spans 15 amino acids.

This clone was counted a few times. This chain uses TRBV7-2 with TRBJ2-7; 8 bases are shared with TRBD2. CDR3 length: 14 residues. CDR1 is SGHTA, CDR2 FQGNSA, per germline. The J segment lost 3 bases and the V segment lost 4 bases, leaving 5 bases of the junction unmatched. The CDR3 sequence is CASSSQLADYEQYF. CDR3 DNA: TGTGCCAGCAGCTCCCAACTAGCGGACTACGAGCAGTACTTC.

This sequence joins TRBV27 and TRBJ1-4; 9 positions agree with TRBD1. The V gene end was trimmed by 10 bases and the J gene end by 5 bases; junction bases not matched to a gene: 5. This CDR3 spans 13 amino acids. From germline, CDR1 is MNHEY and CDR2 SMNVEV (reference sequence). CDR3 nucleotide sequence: TGTGCCACCCGCGACAGGGGGAATGAAAAACTGTTTTTT. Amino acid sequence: CATRDRGNEKLFF.

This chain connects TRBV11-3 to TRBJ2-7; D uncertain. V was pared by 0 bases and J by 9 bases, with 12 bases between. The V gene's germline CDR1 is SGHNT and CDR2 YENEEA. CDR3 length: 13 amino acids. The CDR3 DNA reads TGTGCCAGCAGCTTAGACCCACTCCGCCCGCAGTACTTC. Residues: CASSLDPLRPQYF.

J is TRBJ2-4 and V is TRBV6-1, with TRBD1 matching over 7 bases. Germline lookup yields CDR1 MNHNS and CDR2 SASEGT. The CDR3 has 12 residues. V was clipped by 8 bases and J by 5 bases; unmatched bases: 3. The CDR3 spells CASGQGENIQYF. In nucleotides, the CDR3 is TGTGCCAGCGGTCAGGGGGAAAACATTCAGTACTTC.

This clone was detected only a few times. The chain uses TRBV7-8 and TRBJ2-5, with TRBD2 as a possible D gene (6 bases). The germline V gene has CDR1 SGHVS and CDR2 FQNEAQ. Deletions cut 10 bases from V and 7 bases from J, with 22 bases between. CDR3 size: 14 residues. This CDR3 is CATRGSTTGGTQYF. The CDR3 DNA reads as TGTGCCACCCGGGGGTCAACCACCGGCGGGACCCAGTACTTC. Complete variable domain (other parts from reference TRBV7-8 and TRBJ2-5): GAGVSQSPRYKVAKRGQDVALRCDPISGHVSLFWYQQALGQGPEFLTYFQNEAQLDKSGLPSDRFFAERPEGSVSTLKIQRTQQEDSAVYLCATRGSTTGGTQYFGPGTRLLVL.

Written as DNA, the CDR3 is TGTGCCAGCAGCCTCTGGACAGACCTTAGCTCCTACGAGCAGTACTTC. Its protein product is CASSLWTDLSSYEQYF. The rearrangement joins TRBV7-2 to TRBJ2-7, with TRBD1 as a possible D gene (6 bases). Trimming removed 5 bases at V and 0 bases at J, with 17 bases between. CDR1 SGHTA and CDR2 FQGNSA come from the germline V gene. This CDR3 contains 16 residues.

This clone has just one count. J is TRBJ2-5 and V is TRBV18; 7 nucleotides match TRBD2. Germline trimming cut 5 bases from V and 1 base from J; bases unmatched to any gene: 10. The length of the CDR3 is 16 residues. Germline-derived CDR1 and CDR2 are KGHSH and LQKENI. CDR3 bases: TGTGCCAGCTCAACCACTTACGGGGGGTTCCAAGAGACCCAGTACTTC. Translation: CASSTTYGGFQETQYF.

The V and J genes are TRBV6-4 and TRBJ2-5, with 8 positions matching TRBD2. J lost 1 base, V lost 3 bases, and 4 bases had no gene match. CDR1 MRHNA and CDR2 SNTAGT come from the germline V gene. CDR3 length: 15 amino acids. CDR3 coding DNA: TGTGCCAGCAGTGAGAGCGGGGGCTCCCAAGAGACCCAGTACTTC. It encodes CASSESGGSQETQYF.

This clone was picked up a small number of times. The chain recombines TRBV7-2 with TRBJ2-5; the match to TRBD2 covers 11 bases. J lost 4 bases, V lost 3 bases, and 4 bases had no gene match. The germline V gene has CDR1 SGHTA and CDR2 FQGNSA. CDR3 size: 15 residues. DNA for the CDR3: TGTGCCAGCAGCTTGTCAGGACTAGCGGGAGAGACCCAGTACTTC. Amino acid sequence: CASSLSGLAGETQYF. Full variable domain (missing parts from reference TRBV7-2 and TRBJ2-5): GAGVSQSPSNKVTEKGKDVELRCDPISGHTALYWYRQSLGQGLEFLIYFQGNSAPDKSGLPSDRFSAERTGGSVSTLTIQRTQQEDSAVYLCASSLSGLAGETQYFGPGTRLLVL.

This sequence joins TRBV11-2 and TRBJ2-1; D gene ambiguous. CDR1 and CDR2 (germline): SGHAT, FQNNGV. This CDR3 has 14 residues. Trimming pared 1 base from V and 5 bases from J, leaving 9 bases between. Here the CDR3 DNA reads TGTGCCAGCAGCTTAGCGCGCAGCGACAATGAGCAGTTCTTC. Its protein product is CASSLARSDNEQFF.

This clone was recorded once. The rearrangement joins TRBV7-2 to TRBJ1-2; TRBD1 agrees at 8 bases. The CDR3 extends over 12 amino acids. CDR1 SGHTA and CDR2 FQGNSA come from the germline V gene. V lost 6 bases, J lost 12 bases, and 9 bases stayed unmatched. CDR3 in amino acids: CASSYGQGGNTF. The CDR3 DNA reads TGTGCCAGCAGTTACGGACAGGGTGGAAACACCTTC.

The CDR3 DNA follows: TGTGCCAGTAAACCTGAGGGGGGGCTAAGTTTTAAGGAAGCTTTCTTT. Translation gives CASKPEGGLSFKEAFF. This chain joins TRBV19 and TRBJ1-1; D is possibly TRBD1 (6 bases). Trimming took off 7 bases at V and 8 bases at J, with 26 bases between the two ends. From germline, CDR1 is LNHDA and CDR2 SQIVND (reference sequence). The CDR3 runs 16 residues.

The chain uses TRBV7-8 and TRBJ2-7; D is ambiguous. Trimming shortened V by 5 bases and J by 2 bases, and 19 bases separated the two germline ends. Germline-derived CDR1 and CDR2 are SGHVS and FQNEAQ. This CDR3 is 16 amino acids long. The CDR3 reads CASSPPLRMATYEQYF. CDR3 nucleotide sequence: TGTGCCAGCAGCCCACCTCTCAGGATGGCCACCTACGAGCAGTACTTC.

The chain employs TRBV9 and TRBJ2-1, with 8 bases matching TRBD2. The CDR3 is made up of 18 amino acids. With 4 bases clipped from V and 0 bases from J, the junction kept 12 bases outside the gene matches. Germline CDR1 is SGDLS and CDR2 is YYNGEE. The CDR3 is CASSNNYLAGSSYNEQFF. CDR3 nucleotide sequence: TGTGCCAGCAGCAACAACTATCTAGCGGGTAGCTCCTACAATGAGCAGTTCTTC.

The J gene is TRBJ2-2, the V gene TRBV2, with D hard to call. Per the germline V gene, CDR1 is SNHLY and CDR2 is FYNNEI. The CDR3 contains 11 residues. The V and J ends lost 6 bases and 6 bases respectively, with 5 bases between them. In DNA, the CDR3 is TGTGCCAGCAGGTCGTCCGGGGAGCTGTTTTTT. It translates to CASRSSGELFF.